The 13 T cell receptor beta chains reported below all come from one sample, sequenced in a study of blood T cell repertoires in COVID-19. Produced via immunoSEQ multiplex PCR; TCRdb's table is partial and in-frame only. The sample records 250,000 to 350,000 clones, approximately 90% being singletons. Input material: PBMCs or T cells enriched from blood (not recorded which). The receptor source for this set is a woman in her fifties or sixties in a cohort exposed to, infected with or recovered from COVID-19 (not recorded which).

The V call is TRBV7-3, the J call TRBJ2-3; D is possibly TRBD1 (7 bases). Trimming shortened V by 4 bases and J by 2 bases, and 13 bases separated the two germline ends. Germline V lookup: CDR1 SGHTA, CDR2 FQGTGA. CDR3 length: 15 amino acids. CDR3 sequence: CASSSRGANTDTQYF. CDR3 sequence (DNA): TGTGCCAGCAGCTCCAGGGGGGCGAACACAGATACGCAGTATTTT. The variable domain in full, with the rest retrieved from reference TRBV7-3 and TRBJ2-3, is GAGVSQTPSNKVTEKGKYVELRCDPISGHTALYWYRQSLGQGPEFLIYFQGTGAADDSGLPNDRFFAVRPEGSVSTLKIQRTERGDSAVYLCASSSRGANTDTQYFGPGTRLTVL.

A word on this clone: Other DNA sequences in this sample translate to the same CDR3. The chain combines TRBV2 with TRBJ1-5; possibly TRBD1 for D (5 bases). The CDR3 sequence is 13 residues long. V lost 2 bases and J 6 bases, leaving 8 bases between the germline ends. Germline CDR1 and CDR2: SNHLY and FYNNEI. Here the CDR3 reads CASSEQGGQPQHF. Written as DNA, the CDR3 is TGTGCCAGCAGTGAACAGGGCGGTCAGCCCCAGCATTTT.

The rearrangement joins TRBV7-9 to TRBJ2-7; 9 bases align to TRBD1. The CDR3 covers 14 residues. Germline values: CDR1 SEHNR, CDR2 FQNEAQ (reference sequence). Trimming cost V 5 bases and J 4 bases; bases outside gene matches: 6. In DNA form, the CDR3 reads TGTGCCAGCAGCCGGACAGGGGCAGATTACGAGCAGTACTTC. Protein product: CASSRTGADYEQYF.

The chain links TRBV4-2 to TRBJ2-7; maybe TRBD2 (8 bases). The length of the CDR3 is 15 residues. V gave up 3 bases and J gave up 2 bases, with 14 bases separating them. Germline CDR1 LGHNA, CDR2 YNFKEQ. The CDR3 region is CASSHREGAAYEQYF. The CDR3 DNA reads TGTGCCAGCAGCCACCGGGAGGGGGCGGCCTACGAGCAGTACTTC.

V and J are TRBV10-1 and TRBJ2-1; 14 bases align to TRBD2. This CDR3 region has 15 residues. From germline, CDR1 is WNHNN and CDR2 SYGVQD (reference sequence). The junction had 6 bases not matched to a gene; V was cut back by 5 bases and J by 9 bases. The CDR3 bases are TGCGCCAGCAGTTTGACTAGCGGGAGGGCCGGTGAGCAGTTCTTC. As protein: CASSLTSGRAGEQFF.

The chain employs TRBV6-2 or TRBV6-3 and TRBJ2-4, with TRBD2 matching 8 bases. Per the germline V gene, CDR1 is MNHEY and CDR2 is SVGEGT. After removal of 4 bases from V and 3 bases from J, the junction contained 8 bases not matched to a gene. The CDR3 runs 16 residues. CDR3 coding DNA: TGTGCCAGCAGTTTCCGGGAGGGCCGGGACAAAAACATTCAGTACTTC. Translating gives CASSFREGRDKNIQYF.

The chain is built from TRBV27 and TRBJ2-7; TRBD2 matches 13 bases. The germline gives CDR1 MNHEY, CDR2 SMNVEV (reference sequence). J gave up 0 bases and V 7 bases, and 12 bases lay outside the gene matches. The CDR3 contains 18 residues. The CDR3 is CASKPGLAGPGDSYEQYF. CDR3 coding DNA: TGTGCCAGCAAACCGGGACTAGCGGGACCCGGGGACTCCTACGAGCAGTACTTC.

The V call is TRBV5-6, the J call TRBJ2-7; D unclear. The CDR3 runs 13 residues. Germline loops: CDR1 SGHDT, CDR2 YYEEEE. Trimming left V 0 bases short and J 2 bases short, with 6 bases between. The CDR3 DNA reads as TGTGCCAGCAGCTTGGCCGGTACCTACGAGCAGTACTTC. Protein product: CASSLAGTYEQYF.

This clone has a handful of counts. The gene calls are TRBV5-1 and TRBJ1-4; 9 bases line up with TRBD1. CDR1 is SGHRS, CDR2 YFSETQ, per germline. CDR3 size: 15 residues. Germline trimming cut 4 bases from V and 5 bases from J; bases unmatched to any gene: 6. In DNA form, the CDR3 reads TGCGCCAGCAGCGCGGGGACAGGGTGGAATGAAAAACTGTTTTTT. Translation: CASSAGTGWNEKLFF.

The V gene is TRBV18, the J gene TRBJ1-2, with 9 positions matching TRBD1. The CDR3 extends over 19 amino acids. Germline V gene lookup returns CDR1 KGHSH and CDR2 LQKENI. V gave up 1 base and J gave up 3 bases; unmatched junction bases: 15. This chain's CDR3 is CASSPRRGTPGQGYYGYTF. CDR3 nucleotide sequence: TGTGCCAGCTCACCACGACGAGGAACTCCGGGACAGGGTTACTATGGCTACACCTTC.

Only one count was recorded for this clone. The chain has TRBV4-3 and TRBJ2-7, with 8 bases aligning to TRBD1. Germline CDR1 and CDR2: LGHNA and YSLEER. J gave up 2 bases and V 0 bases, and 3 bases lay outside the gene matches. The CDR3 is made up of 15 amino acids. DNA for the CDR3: TGCGCCAGCAGCCAAGACAGGACAGGGCCCTACGAGCAGTACTTC. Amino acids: CASSQDRTGPYEQYF.

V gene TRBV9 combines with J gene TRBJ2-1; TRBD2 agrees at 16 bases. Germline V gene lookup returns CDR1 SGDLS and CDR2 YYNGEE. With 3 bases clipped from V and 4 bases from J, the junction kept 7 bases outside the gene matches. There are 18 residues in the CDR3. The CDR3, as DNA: TGTGCCAGCAGCGACTCCGGGACTAGCGGGAGGGGGTACAATGAGCAGTTCTTC. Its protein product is CASSDSGTSGRGYNEQFF.

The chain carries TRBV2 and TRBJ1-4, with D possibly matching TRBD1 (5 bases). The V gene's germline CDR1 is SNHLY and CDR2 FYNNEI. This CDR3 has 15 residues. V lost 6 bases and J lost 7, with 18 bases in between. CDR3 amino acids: CASRDYGGGGEKLFF. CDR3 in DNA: TGTGCCAGCAGGGACTACGGGGGGGGTGGTGAAAAACTGTTTTTT.